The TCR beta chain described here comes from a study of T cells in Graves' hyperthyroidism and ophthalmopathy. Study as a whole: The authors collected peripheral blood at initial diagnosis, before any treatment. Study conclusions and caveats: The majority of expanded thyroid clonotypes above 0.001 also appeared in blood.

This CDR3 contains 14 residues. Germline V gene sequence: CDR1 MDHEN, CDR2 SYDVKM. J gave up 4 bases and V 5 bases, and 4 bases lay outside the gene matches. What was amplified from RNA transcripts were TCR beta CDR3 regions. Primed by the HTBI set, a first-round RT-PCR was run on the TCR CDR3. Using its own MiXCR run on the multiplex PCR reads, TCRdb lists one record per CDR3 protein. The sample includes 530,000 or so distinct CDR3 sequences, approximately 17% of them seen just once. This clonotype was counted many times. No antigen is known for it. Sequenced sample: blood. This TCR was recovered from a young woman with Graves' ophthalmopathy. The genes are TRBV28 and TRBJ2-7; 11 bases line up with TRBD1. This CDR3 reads CASSHRDRGYEQYF. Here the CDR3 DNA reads TGTGCCAGCAGTCACCGGGACAGGGGGTACGAGCAGTACTTC.